The rows below give T cell receptor beta chains drawn from one sample of a study of shared clonotypes between healthy human individuals. Data came from immunoSEQ multiplex PCR; TCRdb stores just in-frame clones and leaves some out. The sample carries under 1 million clones, nearly 95% recorded once. The source material was naive CD8+ T cells sorted from blood. The receptors originated from a young man in good health. Each CDR3 is given with its conserved first and last residue. A D gene is named only where the DNA matches it firmly. A row's size may be missing; if present it is once, few, many or a size class.

j_gene	v_gene	abundance	d_gene	CDR3aa	CDR3nt
TRBJ1-5	TRBV27	NA	TRBD1	CASSSIGTGPEPQHF	TGTGCCAGCAGTTCAATCGGGACAGGGCCGGAGCCCCAGCATTTT
TRBJ1-5	TRBV27	NA	NA	CASGMMGSNQPQHF	TGTGCCAGCGGAATGATGGGTAGCAATCAGCCCCAGCATTTT
TRBJ2-5	TRBV28	NA	NA	CASSQPGRGNYQETQYF	TGTGCCAGCAGTCAACCCGGACGGGGGAATTACCAAGAGACCCAGTACTTC
TRBJ2-7	TRBV27	NA	NA	CASSFGAPGTAYEQYF	TGTGCCAGCAGTTTCGGGGCCCCGGGAACCGCCTACGAGCAGTACTTC
TRBJ1-1	TRBV12-5	NA	NA	CASGQDRSEAFF	TGTGCTAGTGGTCAAGACAGGTCGGAAGCTTTCTTT
TRBJ1-3	TRBV4-1	NA	NA	CASSQVWDSTWNTIYF	TGCGCCAGCAGCCAAGTGTGGGATTCAACGTGGAACACCATATATTTT
TRBJ1-1	TRBV5-8	NA	NA	CASSLEFTEAFF	TGTGCCAGCAGCTTGGAGTTCACTGAAGCTTTCTTT
TRBJ2-4	TRBV7-2	once	TRBD2	CASSLPGGIRQYF	TGTGCCAGCAGCTTGCCGGGGGGGATCAGGCAGTACTTC
TRBJ2-7	TRBV29-1	NA	NA	CSVEDLGEQYF	TGCAGCGTTGAAGATCTAGGCGAGCAGTACTTC
TRBJ1-2	TRBV29-1	NA	NA	CSVEEEDQGPPNYGYTF	TGCAGCGTTGAAGAGGAGGACCAGGGGCCGCCTAACTATGGCTACACCTTC
TRBJ2-3	TRBV11-2	once	TRBD2	CASSSGLAGGTDTQYF	TGTGCCAGCAGCTCGGGACTAGCGGGAGGTACAGATACGCAGTATTTT
TRBJ2-3	TRBV6-1	NA	TRBD2	CASSEGLAFNPDTQYF	TGTGCCAGCAGTGAAGGACTAGCGTTTAACCCAGATACGCAGTATTTT
TRBJ2-7	TRBV7-9	NA	NA	CASRSGTSYEQYF	TGTGCCAGCAGATCCGGGACTTCCTACGAGCAGTACTTC
TRBJ2-5	TRBV9	NA	NA	CASSVDDEETQYF	TGTGCCAGCAGCGTAGATGACGAAGAGACCCAGTACTTC
TRBJ2-7	TRBV11-2	NA	NA	CASSSTQGITYEQYF	TGTGCCAGCAGCTCCACACAGGGAATTACCTACGAGCAGTACTTC
TRBJ2-1	TRBV7-7	NA	TRBD2	CASSLLAGLYNEQFF	TGTGCCAGCAGCTTACTAGCGGGGTTGTACAATGAGCAGTTCTTC
TRBJ1-1	TRBV27	NA	TRBD1	CASSLRQGWTEAFF	TGTGCCAGCAGTCTAAGACAGGGGTGGACTGAAGCTTTCTTT
TRBJ2-7	TRBV7-8	NA	NA	CASSNQQGPSYEQYF	TGTGCCAGCAGTAACCAACAGGGTCCCTCCTACGAGCAGTACTTC
TRBJ2-1	TRBV12-5	NA	NA	CASGLGNEQFF	TGTGCTAGTGGCTTAGGCAATGAGCAGTTCTTC
TRBJ2-1	TRBV7-6	NA	TRBD2	CASISGRSSYNEQFF	TGTGCCAGCATTAGCGGGAGGAGCTCCTACAATGAGCAGTTCTTC
TRBJ2-5	TRBV7-3	NA	NA	CASSLDQETQYF	TGTGCCAGCAGCTTAGACCAAGAGACCCAGTACTTC
TRBJ1-1	TRBV7-9	NA	TRBD1	CASSFQGAGPLNTEAFF	TGTGCCAGCAGTTTTCAGGGGGCAGGGCCGCTGAACACTGAAGCTTTCTTT
TRBJ2-7	TRBV6-5	NA	TRBD1	CASSLEGQVSSYEQYF	TGTGCCAGCAGTTTGGAGGGACAGGTCAGCTCCTACGAGCAGTACTTC
TRBJ2-1	TRBV7-9	NA	NA	CASSLVRPYNEQFF	TGTGCCAGCAGCTTAGTCCGACCCTACAATGAGCAGTTCTTC
TRBJ2-2	TRBV28	NA	TRBD1	CASDSGQGANTGELFF	TGTGCCAGCGATTCGGGACAGGGGGCGAACACCGGGGAGCTGTTTTTT
TRBJ2-3	TRBV2	NA	NA	CASRTGAATSDTQYF	TGTGCCAGCCGAACCGGAGCGGCAACTTCAGATACGCAGTATTTT
TRBJ1-4	TRBV7-9	NA	NA	CASSLAPTNEKLFF	TGTGCCAGCAGCTTAGCACCGACTAATGAAAAACTGTTTTTT
TRBJ1-2	TRBV9	NA	NA	CASSVGSGKDGYTF	TGTGCCAGCAGCGTAGGCAGTGGGAAGGATGGCTACACCTTC
TRBJ1-5	TRBV27	NA	NA	CASSLRKSGNQPQHF	TGTGCCAGCAGTTTACGTAAGTCAGGCAATCAGCCCCAGCATTTT
TRBJ2-7	TRBV28	NA	TRBD2	CASSGAGGLTGGRYEQYF	TGTGCCAGCAGCGGAGCGGGAGGTCTAACGGGCGGGCGGTACGAGCAGTACTTC
TRBJ2-7	TRBV11-2	NA	TRBD2	CASSGTAGGPTYEQYF	TGTGCCAGCAGCGGGACGGCGGGAGGGCCGACCTACGAGCAGTACTTC
TRBJ1-1	TRBV9	medium-sized	NA	CASSRGSMNTEAFF	TGTGCCAGCAGCCGTGGAAGCATGAACACTGAAGCTTTCTTT
TRBJ2-1	TRBV29-1	NA	NA	CSVIGTSNEQFF	TGCAGCGTAATCGGGACCTCCAATGAGCAGTTCTTC
TRBJ2-7	TRBV5-4	NA	TRBD1	CASSPDRVGEQYF	TGTGCCAGCAGCCCCGACAGGGTGGGGGAGCAGTACTTC
TRBJ2-6	TRBV30	NA	NA	CAWPGQRYKSRANVLTF	TGTGCCTGGCCAGGACAGCGTTATAAAAGTCGGGCCAACGTCCTGACTTTC
TRBJ2-1	TRBV6-1	NA	TRBD1	CASSGDSLRNEQFF	TGTGCCAGCAGTGGGGACAGCCTGAGGAATGAGCAGTTCTTC
TRBJ2-7	TRBV6-5	NA	NA	CASSYGQGPSYEQYF	TGTGCCAGCAGTTACGGGCAGGGCCCCTCCTACGAGCAGTACTTC
TRBJ1-1	TRBV27	NA	NA	CASGLYGSNTEAFF	TGTGCCAGCGGTCTATACGGGTCGAACACTGAAGCTTTCTTT
TRBJ2-1	TRBV4-2	NA	NA	CASSQEFLSSYNEQFF	TGTGCCAGCAGCCAAGAGTTCCTTAGCTCCTACAATGAGCAGTTCTTC
TRBJ1-3	TRBV10-1	NA	TRBD1	CASSDPGTGTGNTIYF	TGCGCCAGCAGTGACCCAGGGACAGGGACTGGAAACACCATATATTTT
TRBJ2-7	TRBV27	NA	NA	CASSLIATSGPYEQYF	TGTGCCAGCAGTTTAATAGCCACTAGTGGTCCCTACGAGCAGTACTTC
TRBJ2-7	TRBV4-3	once	TRBD1	CASSAAPTGLSYEQYF	TGCGCCAGCAGCGCTGCCCCGACAGGGTTATCCTACGAGCAGTACTTC